These 20 T cell receptor beta chains were all obtained from the same sample, sequenced in a study of shared clonotypes between healthy human individuals. Assay used: immunoSEQ multiplex PCR; TCRdb lists only in-frame clones, some missing. The sample shows over a million clones, approximately 70% of them seen only once. The sample consisted of memory CD4+ T cells sorted from blood. This sample's subset: CD45RA-negative fraction. Source of these receptors: a man aged 18-30 years in good health.

In this sample, this clone turned up many times. The chain links TRBV5-6 to TRBJ2-5, with D possibly TRBD2 on 5 matching bases. Trimming took off 5 bases at V and 2 bases at J, with 16 bases between the two ends. Germline CDR1 and CDR2: SGHDT and YYEEEE. There are 15 residues in the CDR3. The CDR3 region is CASSYSVGGQETQYF. The CDR3 DNA is TGTGCCAGCAGTTACAGCGTTGGAGGTCAAGAGACCCAGTACTTC. The full variable domain, rest sourced from reference TRBV5-6 and TRBJ2-5, is DAGVTQSPTHLIKTRGQQVTLRCSPKSGHDTVSWYQQALGQGPQFIFQYYEEEERQRGNFPDRFSGHQFPNYSSELNVNALLLGDSALYLCASSYSVGGQETQYFGPGTRLLVL.

This chain uses TRBV7-9 with TRBJ1-3; D gene uncertain. V was clipped by 4 bases and J by 0 bases, with 13 bases between them. The CDR3 has 16 residues. In germline, CDR1 is SEHNR, CDR2 FQNEAQ (reference sequence). In DNA, the CDR3 is TGTGCCAGCAGCTCAAGGCAGACCCACTCTGGAAACACCATATATTTT. Translated, it gives CASSSRQTHSGNTIYF.

The chain links TRBV30 to TRBJ2-2; D uncertain. The CDR3 extends over 14 amino acids. The V end lost 0 bases, the J end lost 5 bases, and 10 bases lay between the germline ends. Germline V gives CDR1 GTSNPN, CDR2 SVGIG (reference sequence). The chain's CDR3 is CAWSVGWGTGELFF. The CDR3 DNA is TGTGCCTGGAGTGTGGGTTGGGGAACCGGGGAGCTGTTTTTT.

This chain connects TRBV6-5 to TRBJ2-3; TRBD1 agrees at 7 bases. There are 14 residues in the CDR3. J was trimmed by 3 bases and V by 4 bases; bases with no gene match: 4. Per the germline V gene, CDR1 is MNHEY and CDR2 is SVGAGI. CDR3 sequence: CASSSGTATDTQYF. The CDR3 coding sequence is TGTGCCAGCAGTTCCGGGACAGCAACAGATACGCAGTATTTT.

The chain links TRBV5-1 to TRBJ1-1; D is unresolved. There are 14 residues in the CDR3. Trimming removed 2 bases from V and 1 base from J, with 9 bases in between. Germline V gives CDR1 SGHRS, CDR2 YFSETQ. The CDR3 coding sequence is TGCGCCAGCAGCTTACAAACGGGGAACACTGAAGCTTTCTTT. Translating gives CASSLQTGNTEAFF.

V and J are TRBV18 and TRBJ1-5; D may be TRBD1 (5 bases). The germline CDR1 and CDR2 sequences are KGHSH and LQKENI. This CDR3 has 16 amino acids. Trimming removed 5 bases at V and 1 base at J, with 15 bases between. The CDR3 loop reads CASSTDSPLSNQPQHF. The CDR3 bases are TGTGCCAGCTCAACCGACAGTCCCCTGAGCAATCAGCCCCAGCATTTT.

V usage is TRBV23-1 and J usage is TRBJ1-1; no reliable D call. TRBV23-1 is an ORF; its function is uncertain. This CDR3 comprises 14 residues. Trimming cost V 7 bases and J 2 bases, with 14 bases left between them. The DNA of the CDR3 is TGCGCCAGCACCCCGCGGGGAACCAACACTGAAGCTTTCTTT. This gives the protein CASTPRGTNTEAFF.

This clone came up a few times. This chain connects TRBV5-6 to TRBJ2-1; 8 positions match TRBD2. CDR3 length: 15 residues. Germline V gene sequence: CDR1 SGHDT, CDR2 YYEEEE. Unmatched junction bases numbered 12, after V lost 5 bases and J lost 8 bases. The CDR3 sequence is CASRARGGRVDEQFF. CDR3 nucleotides: TGTGCCAGCAGGGCACGGGGGGGGCGGGTAGATGAGCAGTTCTTC.

This clone has a handful of counts. V is TRBV7-8 and J is TRBJ1-1; D not certain. CDR1 and CDR2 (germline): SGHVS, FQNEAQ. The CDR3 is 16 amino acids. The V gene lost 5 bases and the J gene lost 0 bases, with 16 bases spanning the gap. The CDR3 DNA reads TGTGCCAGCAGCCCCGCAGTAGGAGGCATGAACACTGAAGCTTTCTTT. This sequence encodes CASSPAVGGMNTEAFF.

This CDR3 is CASSLESGPGSPLHF. The DNA of the CDR3 is TGTGCCAGCAGCTTAGAGTCAGGACCGGGGTCACCCCTCCACTTT. V usage is TRBV7-8 and J usage is TRBJ1-6, with no clear D. There are 15 residues in the CDR3. V was trimmed by 1 base and J by 10 bases, leaving 14 bases between them. From germline, CDR1 is SGHVS and CDR2 FQNEAQ.

The DNA of the CDR3 is TGTGCCAGCAGCCCGGGCCTAGCGGGAGGGCAAGAGACCCAGTACTTC. Translating it yields CASSPGLAGGQETQYF. This chain uses TRBV5-5 with TRBJ2-5; 12 positions match TRBD2. CDR1 is SGHKS and CDR2 is YYEKEE in the germline V gene (reference sequence). The CDR3 loop spans 16 amino acids. V trimming: 4 bases; J trimming: 2 bases; junction bases outside the gene matches: 6. Full variable domain (outside the CDR3, taken from reference TRBV5-5 and TRBJ2-5): DAGVTQSPTHLIKTRGQQVTLRCSPISGHKSVSWYQQVLGQGPQFIFQYYEKEERGRGNFPDRFSARQFPNYSSELNVNALLLGDSALYLCASSPGLAGGQETQYFGPGTRLLVL.

The chain recombines TRBV2 with TRBJ1-2; the D gene is possibly TRBD1 (6 bases). This CDR3 has 13 residues. The V and J ends lost 6 bases and 8 bases respectively, with 16 bases between them. Germline CDR1 and CDR2: SNHLY and FYNNEI. The CDR3 region is CASSMEKRGGYTF. CDR3 bases: TGTGCCAGCAGCATGGAAAAGAGGGGGGGCTACACCTTC.

This clone appeared once. The gene calls are TRBV28 and TRBJ1-5; weak D call: TRBD1 (5 bases). With 7 bases removed from V and 4 bases from J, the gap between germline ends came to 20 bases. Germline V lookup: CDR1 MDHEN, CDR2 SYDVKM. The CDR3 runs to 16 residues. CDR3 DNA: TGTGCCAGCAAAGGCGGATTGTTGGGGGGGAATCAGCCCCAGCATTTT. Translation: CASKGGLLGGNQPQHF. The whole variable domain, remainder taken from reference TRBV28 and TRBJ1-5, is DVKVTQSSRYLVKRTGEKVFLECVQDMDHENMFWYRQDPGLGLRLIYFSYDVKMKEKGDIPEGYSVSREKKERFSLILESASTNQTSMYLCASKGGLLGGNQPQHFGDGTRLSIL.

This chain joins TRBV7-2 and TRBJ1-5, with D possibly TRBD1 on 5 matching bases. The CDR3 contains 14 residues. The germline V and J ends were trimmed by 1 base and 8 bases, with 12 bases remaining between them. Germline V CDR1 and CDR2: SGHTA, FQGNSA. The CDR3 reads CASSLGQDMEPQHF. The DNA of the CDR3 is TGTGCCAGCAGCTTAGGGCAGGACATGGAGCCCCAGCATTTT. Drawing the rest from reference TRBV7-2 and TRBJ1-5, the complete variable domain is GAGVSQSPSNKVTEKGKDVELRCDPISGHTALYWYRQSLGQGLEFLIYFQGNSAPDKSGLPSDRFSAERTGGSVSTLTIQRTQQEDSAVYLCASSLGQDMEPQHFGDGTRLSIL.

Comments on this clone: Other DNA sequences from this sample encode an identical CDR3 as well. This chain joins TRBV4-3 and TRBJ2-3; D is possibly TRBD1 or TRBD2 (5 bases each). V was cut by 0 bases and J by 6 bases, with 7 bases left in between. CDR3 length: 13 residues. CDR1 is LGHNA, CDR2 YSLEER, per germline. The CDR3 sequence is CASSQDWGDTQYF. As DNA, the CDR3 is TGCGCCAGCAGCCAAGATTGGGGGGATACGCAGTATTTT.

The table lists this clone with a few counts. The chain employs TRBV10-1 and TRBJ2-3; D ambiguous. Germline assignment: CDR1 WNHNN and CDR2 SYGVQD (reference sequence). This CDR3 comprises 14 residues. V dropped 2 bases and J dropped 1 base, with 7 bases sitting between them. CDR3 DNA sequence: TGCGCCAGCAGTGAGCAGTCCGGCACAGATACGCAGTATTTT. The encoded protein is CASSEQSGTDTQYF.

The chain is built from TRBV6-5 and TRBJ2-2; maybe TRBD2 (6 bases). This CDR3 has 14 amino acids. Germline V CDR1 and CDR2: MNHEY, SVGAGI. V shed 6 bases and J shed 4 bases, with 12 bases lying between them. The CDR3 protein is CASSRDFPTGELFF. In DNA, the CDR3 is TGTGCCAGCAGCCGGGACTTTCCCACCGGGGAGCTGTTTTTT.

The genes are TRBV23-1 and TRBJ2-5; D might be TRBD2 (6 bases). TRBV23-1 is recorded as an ORF, its role being uncertain. V lost 4 bases, J lost 3 bases, and 15 bases lay in between. The CDR3 extends over 15 amino acids. The CDR3 sequence is CASSREGAGKETQYF. The CDR3 DNA sequence: TGCGCCAGCAGTCGTGAGGGCGCGGGAAAAGAGACCCAGTACTTC.

The chain employs TRBV18 and TRBJ1-1; tentatively, D is TRBD1 (6 bases). Germline V CDR1 and CDR2: KGHSH, LQKENI. The V and J ends lost 1 base and 0 bases respectively, with 9 bases between them. The CDR3 extends over 15 amino acids. For the CDR3, the DNA is TGTGCCAGCTCACCACGGACAGCGGTGAACACTGAAGCTTTCTTT. Its translation is CASSPRTAVNTEAFF.

This clone was detected ten times or more. Other DNA sequences from this sample encode an identical CDR3 as well. The chain joins TRBV6-1 to TRBJ1-1; possibly TRBD1 for D (5 bases). The V gene's germline CDR1 is MNHNS and CDR2 SASEGT. The CDR3 runs to 11 residues. V lost 0 bases and J lost 10, with 6 bases in between. CDR3 in amino acids: CASSEARGAFF. In DNA, the CDR3 is TGTGCCAGCAGTGAAGCAAGGGGAGCTTTCTTT.